This TCR beta chain was recovered during a study of blood T cells in healthy people across ages. This clonotype was detected only a few times. Using a J-beta primer mix together with a sample-barcoded 5' primer, a second PCR was run for roughly 7 to 12 cycles. TCRdb re-called the 5' RACE reads through MiXCR, storing one row per CDR3 protein. The data contain approximately 940,000 distinct CDR3 sequences, 48% of them singletons. Germline V lookup: CDR1 LGHDT, CDR2 YNNKEL (reference sequence). Trimming left V 1 base short and J 3 bases short, with 10 bases between. The CDR3 contains 14 residues. Source material: blood. The chain couples TRBV3-1 to TRBJ2-7; D is ambiguous. This clonotype was sampled from a man under 40 in good health. CDR3 region: CASSQGGSFYEQYF. DNA for the CDR3: TGTGCCAGCAGCCAAGGTGGCTCCTTCTACGAGCAGTACTTC.